The rows below give T cell receptor beta chains drawn from one sample of a study of radiotherapy plus CTLA-4 blockade in lung cancer. Some clones are missing from TCRdb's copy, which holds only in-frame ones; the method was immunoSEQ multiplex PCR. The repertoire includes about 77,000 clones, around 74% of them detected once, and more than 9% sits in the top ten. The sequencing here drew on peripheral blood, taken from a patient treated with radiotherapy plus ipilimumab. Receptors originate from a human donor with non-small cell lung cancer whose response to radiotherapy plus ipilimumab could not be evaluated. Each CDR3 is given with its conserved first and last residue. Fields, in order: J gene, V gene, D gene, clone size, CDR3 protein, CDR3 DNA. A D gene is named only where the DNA matches it firmly. Size is omitted from some rows. Given values are once, few, many or a class for expanded clones.

j_call: TRBJ1-1; v_call: TRBV7-9; d_call: TRBD1; clone_size: -; cdr3_aa: CASSLSGTGPEAFF; cdr3_nt: TGTGCCAGCAGCCTTTCCGGGACAGGGCCTGAAGCTTTCTTT
j_call: TRBJ2-2; v_call: TRBV2; d_call: TRBD2; clone_size: -; cdr3_aa: CASSGLAGGTGELFF; cdr3_nt: TGTGCCAGCAGTGGGTTAGCGGGAGGCACCGGGGAGCTGTTTTTT
j_call: TRBJ1-3; v_call: TRBV9; d_call: -; clone_size: few; cdr3_aa: CASSGVTSSGNTIYF; cdr3_nt: TGTGCCAGCAGCGGCGTGACTAGCTCTGGAAACACCATATATTTT
j_call: TRBJ2-3; v_call: TRBV7-9; d_call: TRBD1; clone_size: -; cdr3_aa: CASSLEGQGLGDTQYF; cdr3_nt: TGTGCCAGCAGCTTAGAGGGACAGGGGTTAGGGGATACGCAGTATTTT
j_call: TRBJ2-2; v_call: TRBV13; d_call: TRBD2; clone_size: -; cdr3_aa: CASSFVAGDLKNTGELFF; cdr3_nt: TGTGCCAGCAGCTTCGTAGCGGGGGACCTAAAAAACACCGGGGAGCTGTTTTTT
j_call: TRBJ2-2; v_call: TRBV2; d_call: -; clone_size: -; cdr3_aa: CASSDSANTGELFF; cdr3_nt: TGTGCCAGCAGTGACAGTGCGAACACCGGGGAGCTGTTTTTT
j_call: TRBJ2-1; v_call: TRBV6-5; d_call: -; clone_size: -; cdr3_aa: CASSYSRLAGSEQFF; cdr3_nt: TGTGCCAGCAGTTACTCGCGTTTGGCGGGGAGTGAGCAGTTCTTC
j_call: TRBJ2-3; v_call: TRBV5-6; d_call: TRBD2; clone_size: -; cdr3_aa: CASSSIFRLADTQYF; cdr3_nt: TGTGCCAGCAGCTCGATTTTTAGACTAGCGGATACGCAGTATTTT
j_call: TRBJ2-3; v_call: TRBV7-2; d_call: TRBD2; clone_size: -; cdr3_aa: CASSLVTSGGAGDTQYF; cdr3_nt: TGTGCCAGCAGCTTAGTTACTAGCGGGGGGGCCGGAGATACGCAGTATTTT
j_call: TRBJ1-2; v_call: TRBV11-3; d_call: TRBD1; clone_size: few; cdr3_aa: CASSLGGQGPAGYTF; cdr3_nt: TGTGCCAGCAGCTTAGGGGGACAGGGCCCTGCAGGCTACACCTTC
j_call: TRBJ1-2; v_call: TRBV7-2; d_call: -; clone_size: few; cdr3_aa: CASSPRGVANYGYTF; cdr3_nt: TGTGCCAGCAGCCCGCGGGGGGTCGCTAACTATGGCTACACCTTC
j_call: TRBJ2-1; v_call: TRBV19; d_call: TRBD2; clone_size: -; cdr3_aa: CASSSETSGSWYNEQFF; cdr3_nt: TGTGCCAGTAGTTCGGAGACTAGCGGGAGCTGGTACAATGAGCAGTTCTTC
j_call: TRBJ1-1; v_call: TRBV4-1; d_call: -; clone_size: many; cdr3_aa: CASSRGTLETEAFF; cdr3_nt: TGCGCCAGCAGCCGCGGGACTCTCGAGACTGAAGCTTTCTTT
j_call: TRBJ2-3; v_call: TRBV5-1; d_call: -; clone_size: -; cdr3_aa: CASSKQGNTDTQYF; cdr3_nt: TGCGCCAGCAGCAAACAGGGAAACACAGATACGCAGTATTTT
j_call: TRBJ1-1; v_call: TRBV11-1; d_call: -; clone_size: -; cdr3_aa: CASSLRGNTEAFF; cdr3_nt: TGTGCCAGCAGCTTACGGGGGAACACTGAAGCTTTCTTT
j_call: TRBJ1-6; v_call: TRBV7-3; d_call: -; clone_size: -; cdr3_aa: CASSSTPGGGSPLHF; cdr3_nt: TGTGCCAGCAGCTCCACCCCCGGGGGAGGTTCACCCCTCCACTTT
j_call: TRBJ2-5; v_call: TRBV2; d_call: -; clone_size: -; cdr3_aa: CASSWNNLARQETQYF; cdr3_nt: TGTGCCAGCAGTTGGAATAACTTAGCACGCCAAGAGACCCAGTACTTC
j_call: TRBJ2-5; v_call: TRBV7-9; d_call: -; clone_size: -; cdr3_aa: CASSLGLYIQETQYF; cdr3_nt: TGTGCCAGCAGCTTGGGACTTTACATCCAAGAGACCCAGTACTTC
j_call: TRBJ2-5; v_call: TRBV10-3; d_call: TRBD2; clone_size: -; cdr3_aa: CAISGTSGFQETQYF; cdr3_nt: TGTGCCATCAGTGGGACTAGCGGTTTCCAAGAGACCCAGTACTTC
j_call: TRBJ2-1; v_call: TRBV2; d_call: -; clone_size: -; cdr3_aa: CASSEARTDNEQFF; cdr3_nt: TGTGCCAGCAGTGAAGCGCGGACAGACAATGAGCAGTTCTTC
j_call: TRBJ2-1; v_call: TRBV7-6; d_call: TRBD2; clone_size: -; cdr3_aa: CASSLLPRGEHNEQFF; cdr3_nt: TGTGCCAGCAGCTTACTACCACGGGGGGAACACAATGAGCAGTTCTTC
j_call: TRBJ1-1; v_call: TRBV11-3; d_call: TRBD1; clone_size: -; cdr3_aa: CASSSTGGVAFF; cdr3_nt: TGTGCCAGCAGCTCCACAGGGGGAGTAGCTTTCTTT
j_call: TRBJ2-7; v_call: TRBV4-1; d_call: TRBD1; clone_size: few; cdr3_aa: CASSRTGGEDEQYF; cdr3_nt: TGTGCCAGCAGCCGAACAGGGGGCGAAGACGAGCAGTACTTC
j_call: TRBJ1-3; v_call: TRBV4-1; d_call: -; clone_size: -; cdr3_aa: CASSQVVSVSGNTIYF; cdr3_nt: TGCGCCAGCAGCCAAGTCGTTTCTGTCTCTGGAAACACCATATATTTT
j_call: TRBJ2-7; v_call: TRBV2; d_call: TRBD1; clone_size: -; cdr3_aa: CASSEGRQGYEQYF; cdr3_nt: TGTGCCAGCAGTGAAGGGCGACAGGGCTACGAGCAGTACTTC
j_call: TRBJ2-7; v_call: TRBV2; d_call: TRBD2; clone_size: -; cdr3_aa: CASRTTSGGSYEQYF; cdr3_nt: TGTGCCAGCAGGACAACTAGCGGGGGATCCTACGAGCAGTACTTC
j_call: TRBJ1-1; v_call: TRBV5-6; d_call: TRBD1; clone_size: -; cdr3_aa: CASSNNRGRGTEAFF; cdr3_nt: TGTGCCAGCAGCAATAACAGGGGGCGAGGCACTGAAGCTTTCTTT
j_call: TRBJ1-2; v_call: TRBV4-1; d_call: -; clone_size: -; cdr3_aa: CASSQDEGDGYTF; cdr3_nt: TGCGCCAGCAGCCAAGATGAGGGGGACGGCTACACCTTC
j_call: TRBJ2-1; v_call: TRBV6-4; d_call: TRBD2; clone_size: -; cdr3_aa: CASSLGLAGPNEQFF; cdr3_nt: TGTGCCAGCAGTCTAGGACTAGCGGGACCCAATGAGCAGTTCTTC